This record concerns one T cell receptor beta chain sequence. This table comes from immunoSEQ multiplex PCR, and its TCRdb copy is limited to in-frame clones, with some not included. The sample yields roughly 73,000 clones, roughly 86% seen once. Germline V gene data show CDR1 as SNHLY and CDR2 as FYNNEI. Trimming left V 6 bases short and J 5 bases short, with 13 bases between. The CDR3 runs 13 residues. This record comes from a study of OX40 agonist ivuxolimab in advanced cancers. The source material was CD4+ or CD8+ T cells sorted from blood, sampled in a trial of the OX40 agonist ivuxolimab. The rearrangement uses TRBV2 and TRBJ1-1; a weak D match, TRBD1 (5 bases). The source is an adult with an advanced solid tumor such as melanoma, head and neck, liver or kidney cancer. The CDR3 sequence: CASSRERRTEAFF. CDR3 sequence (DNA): TGTGCCAGCAGCAGGGAGAGGAGAACTGAAGCTTTCTTT.